What follows are 29 T cell receptor beta chains derived from one specimen sequenced in a study of OX40 agonist ivuxolimab in advanced cancers. Produced via immunoSEQ multiplex PCR; TCRdb's table is partial and in-frame only. The sample carries around 45,000 clones, around 77% recorded once. The sequences come from CD4+ or CD8+ T cells sorted from blood, collected in a trial of the OX40 agonist ivuxolimab. These receptors all come from an adult with an advanced solid tumor such as melanoma, head and neck, liver or kidney cancer.

In the case of this clone: Mismatch with germline at one junction end may stem from a read error. This rearrangement joins TRBV10-3 to TRBJ1-5; the D is unclear. This CDR3 region has 15 residues. The V gene's germline CDR1 is ENHRY and CDR2 SYGVKD. CDR3 loop: CASSWVLYSNQPQHF. The CDR3 DNA reads TGTGCCAGCAGTTGGGTTCTTTATAGCAATCAGCCCCAGCATTTT.

By share of the sample, this clone is medium-sized. This rearrangement joins TRBV5-1 to TRBJ1-1; no definite D call. Germline loops: CDR1 SGHRS, CDR2 YFSETQ. V lost 0 bases and J 2 bases, leaving 11 bases between the germline ends. The CDR3 is 15 residues long. The CDR3 loop is CASSLGFGGNTEAFF. Here the CDR3 DNA reads TGCGCCAGCAGCTTGGGATTCGGCGGTAACACTGAAGCTTTCTTT.

In nucleotides, the CDR3 is TGTGCCAGCAGCTTGGGGTACAGGTTTCGCAATCAGCCCCAGCATTTT. Translation: CASSLGYRFRNQPQHF. The J gene is TRBJ1-5, the V gene TRBV5-6, with D perhaps matching TRBD1 (5 bases). CDR3 length: 16 residues. Germline V gene data show CDR1 as SGHDT and CDR2 as YYEEEE. Trimming removed 0 bases from V and 2 bases from J, with 12 bases in between.

The chain employs TRBV6-6 and TRBJ2-7; either TRBD1 or TRBD2 may supply D (5 bases each). Trimming removed 10 bases from V and 3 bases from J, with 10 bases in between. The CDR3 extends over 11 amino acids. Germline V gives CDR1 MNHNY, CDR2 SVGAGI (reference sequence). The CDR3 DNA reads as TGTGCCACCGGGACGAGCTACGAGCAGTACTTC. Translating gives CATGTSYEQYF.

The V call is TRBV13, the J call TRBJ2-7; D is uncertain. The V and J ends lost 0 bases and 4 bases respectively, with 1 base between them. This CDR3 has 11 residues. Germline CDR1 is PRHDT and CDR2 is FYEKMQ (reference sequence). The CDR3 nucleotides read TGTGCCAGCAGCTTAGGTTACGAGCAGTACTTC. Translated, it gives CASSLGYEQYF.

The rearrangement joins TRBV29-1 to TRBJ1-5; TRBD1 matches at 8 bases. From germline, CDR1 is SQVTM and CDR2 ANQGSEA. Trimming at V came to 4 bases and at J to 7 bases, leaving 6 bases not matched to a gene. This CDR3 has 13 residues. CDR3 loop: CSVGQGTGQPQHF. The CDR3 region has the DNA TGCAGCGTTGGACAGGGGACGGGACAGCCCCAGCATTTT.

The chain recombines TRBV28 with TRBJ1-1, with D possibly matching TRBD1 (6 bases). There are 15 residues in the CDR3. V was pared by 5 bases and J by 6 bases, with 19 bases between. The germline V gene encodes CDR1 MDHEN and CDR2 SYDVKM. CDR3 sequence: CASSEGTSRLPEAFF. The CDR3 DNA reads as TGTGCCAGCAGTGAGGGGACATCTAGGTTGCCTGAAGCTTTCTTT.

The V and J genes are TRBV6-5 and TRBJ2-3; 7 bases fit TRBD1. The length of the CDR3 is 14 residues. J was trimmed by 4 bases and V by 6 bases; bases with no gene match: 7. Germline CDR1 MNHEY, CDR2 SVGAGI. The CDR3 region has the DNA TGTGCCAGCAGCACGACAGGGCGGCCAGATACGCAGTATTTT. This gives the protein CASSTTGRPDTQYF.

The gene calls are TRBV4-2 and TRBJ2-7; 9 bases are a match to TRBD2. The V gene end was trimmed by 3 bases and the J gene end by 3 bases; junction bases not matched to a gene: 3. Germline loops: CDR1 LGHNA, CDR2 YNFKEQ. The CDR3 is 14 amino acids. DNA of the CDR3: TGTGCCAGCAGCCAGACTAGCGGATACTACGAGCAGTACTTC. Translation gives CASSQTSGYYEQYF.

This chain joins TRBV18 and TRBJ2-5; 11 bases line up with TRBD2. Germline V CDR1 and CDR2: KGHSH, LQKENI. V was pared by 4 bases and J by 1 base, with 2 bases of the junction left unmatched. The CDR3 totals 15 residues. The DNA for the CDR3 is TGTGCCAGCTCACAGGGACTAGCGGCCCAAGAGACCCAGTACTTC. It specifies CASSQGLAAQETQYF.

V is TRBV29-1 and J is TRBJ1-2; D gene unclear. Germline CDR1 reads SQVTM; CDR2 reads ANQGSEA. The V and J ends lost 3 bases and 1 base respectively, with 12 bases between them. The CDR3 contains 14 residues. The DNA of the CDR3 is TGCAGCGTTGATAAAGGCCGTAATAACTATGGCTACACCTTC. Translation: CSVDKGRNNYGYTF.

This clone came up a few times. The J gene is TRBJ2-2, the V gene TRBV28; the D is unclear. Deletions cut 6 bases from V and 6 bases from J, with 8 bases between. CDR1 and CDR2 (germline): MDHEN, SYDVKM. This CDR3 contains 12 residues. The DNA of the CDR3 is TGTGCCAGCAGGGCCACCGCCGGGGAGCTGTTTTTT. It translates to CASRATAGELFF. Looking up the rest from reference TRBV28 and TRBJ2-2 gives the full variable domain: DVKVTQSSRYLVKRTGEKVFLECVQDMDHENMFWYRQDPGLGLRLIYFSYDVKMKEKGDIPEGYSVSREKKERFSLILESASTNQTSMYLCASRATAGELFFGEGSRLTVL.

The rearrangement uses TRBV4-1 and TRBJ2-6, with D unresolved. V was shortened by 0 bases and J by 1 base, with 13 bases between the two germline ends. The CDR3 totals 18 residues. Germline V gives CDR1 MGHRA, CDR2 YSYEKL. The CDR3 coding sequence is TGCGCCAGCAGCCAAGAAGGCGGCCTGGGGTCTGGGGCCAACGTCCTGACTTTC. This sequence encodes CASSQEGGLGSGANVLTF.

The rearrangement joins TRBV6-5 to TRBJ2-4; possible D gene TRBD1, 6 bases. CDR3 length: 14 residues. Trimming removed 3 bases from V and 9 bases from J, with 15 bases in between. Germline CDR1 MNHEY, CDR2 SVGAGI. The CDR3 DNA sequence: TGTGCCAGCAGTTATCAGGGGCGGATAGGCATTCAGTACTTC. This gives the protein CASSYQGRIGIQYF.

This clone is medium-sized (0.01 to 0.1%) in the sample. The V and J genes are TRBV10-3 and TRBJ2-2; 9 nucleotides agree with TRBD2. CDR3 length: 15 residues. CDR1 and CDR2 (germline): ENHRY, SYGVKD. J lost 4 bases, V lost 2 bases, and 2 bases had no gene match. CDR3: CAISEGLAFTGELFF. CDR3 nucleotides: TGTGCCATCAGTGAGGGACTAGCGTTCACCGGGGAGCTGTTTTTT.

The V gene is TRBV5-1, the J gene TRBJ1-5; the D is unclear. The CDR3 sequence is 14 residues long. Germline-derived CDR1 and CDR2 are SGHRS and YFSETQ. Trimming took 4 bases from V and 0 from J, leaving 8 bases between them. The CDR3 sequence is CASSRDGSNQPQHF. The CDR3 DNA follows: TGCGCCAGCAGCCGAGACGGTAGCAATCAGCCCCAGCATTTT.

The chain carries TRBV6-1 and TRBJ2-7; either TRBD1 or TRBD2 may fit D (5 bases each). CDR3 length: 14 amino acids. Trimming stripped 5 bases from V and 4 bases from J, with 15 bases between. CDR1 is MNHNS and CDR2 is SASEGT in the germline V gene. DNA of the CDR3: TGTGCCAGCAGTAGGGACCTATCAGCTTACGAGCAGTACTTC. It is translated as CASSRDLSAYEQYF.

This chain joins TRBV2 and TRBJ2-2; 7 bases are shared with TRBD1. The CDR3 is 14 amino acids. The V gene's germline CDR1 is SNHLY and CDR2 FYNNEI. Losses at the gene ends were 6 bases for V and 4 bases for J; bases not matched to a gene: 5. The CDR3 sequence is CASSVDRATGELFF. The CDR3 DNA reads as TGTGCCAGCAGCGTAGACAGGGCCACCGGGGAGCTGTTTTTT.

The CDR3 nucleotides read TGTGCCAGCAGCAGGGCGACAACTAGCACAGATACGCAGTATTTT. Translated: CASSRATTSTDTQYF. This chain links TRBV9 with TRBJ2-3; D remains ambiguous. The germline V gene has CDR1 SGDLS and CDR2 YYNGEE. The CDR3 covers 15 residues. V was trimmed by 4 bases and J by 0 bases, leaving 12 bases between them.

A single count supports this clone. The CDR3 DNA reads as TGTGCCAGCAGCCGCACCGCCATGAACACTGAAGCTTTCTTT. Translation: CASSRTAMNTEAFF. The rearrangement uses TRBV5-4 and TRBJ1-1; D is uncertain. With 4 bases removed from V and 0 bases from J, the gap between germline ends came to 10 bases. Per the germline V gene, CDR1 is SGHNT and CDR2 is YYREEE (reference sequence). The CDR3 consists of 14 residues.

Notes on this clone: The junction departs from germline at one end; a sequencing error may be responsible. Other DNA sequences of this sample code for an identical CDR3. This chain links TRBV7-3 with TRBJ1-5; D not resolved. The CDR3 has 13 amino acids. Per the germline V gene, CDR1 is SGHTA and CDR2 is FQGTGA. The CDR3 here is CASSLIPGQPQHF. CDR3 in DNA: TGTGCCAGCAGCCTAATCCCAGGTCAGCCTCAGCATTTT. The full variable domain, in which reference TRBV7-3 and TRBJ1-5 provide the parts outside the CDR3, is GAGVSQTPSNKVTEKGKYVELRCDPISGHTALYWYRQSLGQGPEFLIYFQGTGAADDSGLPNDRFFAVRPEGSVSTLKIQRTERGDSAVYLCASSLIPGQPQHFGDGTRLSIL.

The J gene is TRBJ1-1, the V gene TRBV19; D remains ambiguous. CDR1 and CDR2 from the germline V gene are LNHDA and SQIVND (reference sequence). V lost 5 bases, J lost 0 bases, and 10 bases lay in between. The CDR3 contains 14 residues. The CDR3 DNA follows: TGTGCCAGTAGTCCTGAACTAATGAACACTGAAGCTTTCTTT. Protein product: CASSPELMNTEAFF.

The chain links TRBV10-3 to TRBJ2-5, with 8 bases fitting TRBD1. This CDR3 region has 14 residues. V shed 6 bases and J 5 bases; nucleotides not matched to a gene: 8. CDR1 is ENHRY and CDR2 is SYGVKD in the germline V gene. The CDR3 DNA reads TGTGCCATCAGGCTCGGACAGGGCGGGGAGACCCAGTACTTC. This translates into CAIRLGQGGETQYF.

The chain links TRBV27 to TRBJ2-5, with 11 bases that match TRBD2. Germline V gives CDR1 MNHEY, CDR2 SMNVEV (reference sequence). CDR3 size: 15 residues. Trimming at V came to 1 base and at J to 3 bases, leaving 1 base not matched to a gene. CDR3 protein: CASSLWGLAEETQYF. Written as DNA, the CDR3 is TGTGCCAGCAGTTTATGGGGACTAGCGGAAGAGACCCAGTACTTC.

V is TRBV5-6 and J is TRBJ1-3, with D possibly matching TRBD1 (5 bases). CDR1 is SGHDT and CDR2 is YYEEEE in the germline V gene. V lost 4 bases, J lost 7 bases, and 18 bases lay in between. The CDR3 length is 15 residues. The chain's CDR3 is CASSANTGASNTIYF. As DNA, the CDR3 is TGTGCCAGCAGCGCGAATACCGGGGCCAGCAACACCATATATTTT.

The chain is built from TRBV4-1 and TRBJ1-1, with D perhaps matching TRBD1 (5 bases). The V gene lost 1 base and the J gene lost 1 base, with 13 bases spanning the gap. This CDR3 is built from 16 residues. Per germline, CDR1 MGHRA and CDR2 YSYEKL. The CDR3 is CASSQVLGTSNTEAFF. The DNA of the CDR3 is TGCGCCAGCAGCCAAGTTCTTGGGACCTCGAACACTGAAGCTTTCTTT.

This sequence joins TRBV28 and TRBJ2-5; D may correspond to TRBD1 or TRBD2 (5 bases each). The CDR3 runs 15 residues. Trimming took off 6 bases at V and 3 bases at J, with 17 bases between the two ends. Germline lookup yields CDR1 MDHEN and CDR2 SYDVKM. The chain's CDR3 is CASRSMMGVEETQYF. The CDR3, as DNA: TGTGCCAGCAGGTCCATGATGGGGGTGGAAGAGACCCAGTACTTC.

The V call is TRBV30, the J call TRBJ2-2; no clear D. The CDR3 loop spans 11 amino acids. Germline V gene sequence: CDR1 GTSNPN, CDR2 SVGIG (reference sequence). Trimming shortened V by 2 bases and J by 5 bases, and 3 bases separated the two germline ends. The CDR3 DNA sequence: TGTGCCTGGAGTAGGACCGGGGAGCTGTTTTTT. Its protein product is CAWSRTGELFF.

This chain joins TRBV4-1 and TRBJ2-7, with TRBD2 identical over 8 bases. Looked up from germline, CDR1 is MGHRA and CDR2 is YSYEKL. V lost 5 bases and J lost 2; bases outside the gene matches: 8. This CDR3 is built from 15 residues. The CDR3 loop is CASSAPGTSTYEQYF. The CDR3 coding sequence is TGCGCCAGCAGCGCCCCGGGGACTAGTACCTACGAGCAGTACTTC.